This T cell receptor (beta chain) was sequenced for a study of blood T cell repertoires in COVID-19. Data came from immunoSEQ multiplex PCR; TCRdb stores just in-frame clones and leaves some out. The sample has about 210,000 clones; about 83% are singletons. With 4 bases removed from V and 0 bases from J, the gap between germline ends came to 6 bases. The CDR3 loop spans 14 amino acids. In germline, CDR1 is LNHDA, CDR2 SQIVND (reference sequence). The sequenced material came from peripheral blood. The receptor's source is a woman between 50 and 59 years old with acute or convalescent COVID-19. J is TRBJ1-4 and V is TRBV19; the D gene is possibly TRBD1 (6 bases). The CDR3 is CASSTGATNEKLFF. The CDR3 DNA follows: TGTGCCAGTAGTACAGGGGCAACTAATGAAAAACTGTTTTTT.